Many counts were recorded for the clone carrying this T cell receptor (beta chain). Antigen specificity is unknown. TCR beta CDR3 regions were amplified from RNA. HTBI primers drove first-round RT-PCR of the TCR CDR3. MiXCR was run by TCRdb on the multiplex PCR reads, yielding one entry per CDR3 protein. In the table there are roughly 500,000 distinct CDR3 sequences, 15% to 20% of which are singletons. These data belong to a study of T cells in Graves' hyperthyroidism and ophthalmopathy. Study-level background: Peripheral blood samples were taken at initial diagnosis, prior to any treatment.

Among ophthalmopathy patients, the Clinical Activity Score reached at least 3, the NOSPECS grade reached at least 4, and duration remained under 3 months. V was clipped by 0 bases and J by 4 bases, with 9 bases between them. This CDR3 comprises 14 residues. Germline CDR1 reads LGHDT; CDR2 reads YNNKEL (reference sequence). Study-wide findings and caveats: Most clonotypes that expanded in the thyroid above 0.001 also showed up in blood. Ophthalmopathy could be told apart from stable hyperthyroidism with a 13 V-J model.

Material for sequencing was blood. The receptor was isolated from a woman in her 30s with Graves' ophthalmopathy. The V and J genes are TRBV3-1 and TRBJ2-5; no clear D. Here the CDR3 DNA reads TGTGCCAGCAGCCAAGACTCTGGAACAGAGACCCAGTACTTC. Its translation is CASSQDSGTETQYF.